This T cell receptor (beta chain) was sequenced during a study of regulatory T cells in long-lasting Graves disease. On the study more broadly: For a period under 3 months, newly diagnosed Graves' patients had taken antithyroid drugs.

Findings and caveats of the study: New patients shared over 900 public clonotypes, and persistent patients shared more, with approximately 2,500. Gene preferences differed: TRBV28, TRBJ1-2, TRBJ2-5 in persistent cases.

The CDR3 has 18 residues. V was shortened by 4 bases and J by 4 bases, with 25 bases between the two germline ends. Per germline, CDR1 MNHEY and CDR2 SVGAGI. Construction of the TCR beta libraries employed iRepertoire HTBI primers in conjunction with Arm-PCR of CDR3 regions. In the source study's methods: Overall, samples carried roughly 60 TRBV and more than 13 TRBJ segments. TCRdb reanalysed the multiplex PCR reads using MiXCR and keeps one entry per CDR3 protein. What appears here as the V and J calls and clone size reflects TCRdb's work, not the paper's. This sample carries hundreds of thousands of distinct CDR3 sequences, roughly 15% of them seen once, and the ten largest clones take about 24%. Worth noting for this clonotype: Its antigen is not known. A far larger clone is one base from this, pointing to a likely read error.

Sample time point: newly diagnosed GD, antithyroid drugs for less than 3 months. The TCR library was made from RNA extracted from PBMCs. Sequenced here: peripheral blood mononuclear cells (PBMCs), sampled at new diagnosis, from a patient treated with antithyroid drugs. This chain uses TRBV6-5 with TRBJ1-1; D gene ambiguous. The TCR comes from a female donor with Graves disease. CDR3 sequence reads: CASSSHPFLRTGITEAFF. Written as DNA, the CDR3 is TGTGCCAGCAGTTCCCACCCCTTCCTACGGACTGGGATCACTGAAGCTTTCTTT.